Listed below are T cell receptor beta chains from one sample, sequenced in a study of cytomegalovirus exposure and HLA in healthy donors. Profiling relied on immunoSEQ multiplex PCR, and the TCRdb table lists in-frame clones only, not all of them. The table has under 150,000 clones, 70% to 85% seen once; the top ten hold about 2.3%. Sequenced sample: PBMCs. These receptors came from a male donor in good health and CMV-seronegative. Each CDR3 is given with its conserved first and last residue. The D gene is left open where the match is weak. Clone size is given for some rows only: seen once, a few or many times, or a class if the clone is expanded.

v_call	d_call	j_call	clone_size	cdr3_nt	cdr3_aa
TRBV5-5	NA	TRBJ1-5	once	TGTGCCAGCAGCTCGTACAGGGCCCCCAATCAGCCCCAGCATTTT	CASSSYRAPNQPQHF
TRBV30	NA	TRBJ2-3	NA	TGTGCCTGGAGTGTAAGCGGGAGCACAGATACGCAGTATTTT	CAWSVSGSTDTQYF
TRBV11-2	NA	TRBJ1-2	NA	TGTGCCAGCAGCTTATCAGGGGAACAAGGCTACACCTTC	CASSLSGEQGYTF
TRBV5-1	TRBD2	TRBJ2-1	NA	TGCGCCAGCAGCCGAACAAGCGGGAGGAGCGGCAATGAGCAGTTCTTC	CASSRTSGRSGNEQFF
TRBV5-6	NA	TRBJ1-1	few	TGTGCCAGCAGCCTACAGGGTGCAGCTTTCTTT	CASSLQGAAFF
TRBV6-5	TRBD2	TRBJ2-7	NA	TGTGCCAGCAGTCTCCTGACTAGCGACGAGCAGTACTTC	CASSLLTSDEQYF
TRBV29-1	TRBD1	TRBJ2-1	NA	TGCAGCGTTGAGCCCCGGGACAGGGGGCTCTGGGAGCAGTTCTTC	CSVEPRDRGLWEQFF
TRBV5-1	NA	TRBJ2-7	NA	TGCGCCAGCAGCTTGGGCGGGTTACGTTACGAGCAGTACTTC	CASSLGGLRYEQYF
TRBV27	TRBD2	TRBJ2-1	NA	TGTGCCAGCAGTTCCGCCTCGGTTGGGCGGGAGGAAGACAATGAGCAGTTCTTC	CASSSASVGREEDNEQFF
TRBV9	NA	TRBJ2-3	NA	TGTGCCAGCAGCGCGGCAGGGGCGAGCACAGATACGCAGTATTTT	CASSAAGASTDTQYF
TRBV7-9	TRBD2	TRBJ2-7	NA	TGTGCCAGCAGCTCGGGACTAGCGGTCTCAGAGCAGTACTTC	CASSSGLAVSEQYF
TRBV7-2	NA	TRBJ2-3	NA	TGTGCCAGCAGCTTAGTAGCGATGGTCACAGATACGCAGTATTTT	CASSLVAMVTDTQYF
TRBV4-3	TRBD1	TRBJ1-3	NA	TGCGCCAGCAGCCAAGGGACAGGGCGCGCTACTCCTGGAAACACCATATATTTT	CASSQGTGRATPGNTIYF
TRBV28	NA	TRBJ2-1	NA	TGTGCCAGCGGGGGTAGCGGTAGTGGTGAGCAGTTCTTC	CASGGSGSGEQFF
TRBV25-1	NA	TRBJ2-3	NA	TGTGCCAGCAGTGACTCGCGACTAGTCCTGACTAGCACAGATACGCAGTATTTT	CASSDSRLVLTSTDTQYF
TRBV4-3	NA	TRBJ2-1	once	TGCGCCAGCAGCCACGCGGGAAACAATGAGCAGTTCTTC	CASSHAGNNEQFF
TRBV5-4	NA	TRBJ2-1	NA	TGTGCCAGCAGCTCGGGCCCTCAGGGTAATGAGCAGTTCTTC	CASSSGPQGNEQFF
TRBV30	TRBD2	TRBJ2-1	NA	TGTGCCTGGAGTATACTAGCGGCTGAGCAGTTCTTC	CAWSILAAEQFF
TRBV29-1	NA	TRBJ1-2	NA	TGCAGCGTTGAAGATCGAGAGGGACTTGTGGGGTACTATGGCTACACCTTC	CSVEDREGLVGYYGYTF
TRBV5-6	TRBD2	TRBJ2-4	once	TGTGCCAGCAGCTTTGGACTAGCGGACTCGAGCATTCAGTACTTC	CASSFGLADSSIQYF
TRBV25-1	NA	TRBJ1-1	few	TGTGCCAGCAGTGAATTTCAGGGAAGGAACACTGAAGCTTTCTTT	CASSEFQGRNTEAFF
TRBV15	NA	TRBJ2-3	NA	TGTGCCACCAGCAGAGCGGGGATCGGAAGCACAGATACGCAGTATTTT	CATSRAGIGSTDTQYF
TRBV7-2	NA	TRBJ2-7	NA	TGTGCCAGCAGCTTAGGAGGGACTTTCTACGAGCAGTACTTC	CASSLGGTFYEQYF
TRBV7-8	TRBD2	TRBJ2-2	NA	TGTACCAGCAGCCGGACTAGCTTCCTGAACACCGGGGAGCTGTTTTTT	CTSSRTSFLNTGELFF
TRBV28	NA	TRBJ2-1	NA	TGTGCCAGCAGTTTTGTACTCCGAACCTACAATGAGCAGTTCTTC	CASSFVLRTYNEQFF
TRBV5-4	TRBD2	TRBJ2-7	NA	TGTGCCAGCAGCTTGGCTAGCGGGAGTGCCTACGAGCAGTACTTC	CASSLASGSAYEQYF
TRBV4-1	TRBD1	TRBJ2-7	NA	TGCGCCAGCAGTCGGGACAGGGACTACGAGCAGTACTTC	CASSRDRDYEQYF
TRBV7-2	TRBD1	TRBJ1-1	NA	TGTGCCAGCAGCTTCATGACAGGGGGCGGCACTGAAGCTTTCTTT	CASSFMTGGGTEAFF